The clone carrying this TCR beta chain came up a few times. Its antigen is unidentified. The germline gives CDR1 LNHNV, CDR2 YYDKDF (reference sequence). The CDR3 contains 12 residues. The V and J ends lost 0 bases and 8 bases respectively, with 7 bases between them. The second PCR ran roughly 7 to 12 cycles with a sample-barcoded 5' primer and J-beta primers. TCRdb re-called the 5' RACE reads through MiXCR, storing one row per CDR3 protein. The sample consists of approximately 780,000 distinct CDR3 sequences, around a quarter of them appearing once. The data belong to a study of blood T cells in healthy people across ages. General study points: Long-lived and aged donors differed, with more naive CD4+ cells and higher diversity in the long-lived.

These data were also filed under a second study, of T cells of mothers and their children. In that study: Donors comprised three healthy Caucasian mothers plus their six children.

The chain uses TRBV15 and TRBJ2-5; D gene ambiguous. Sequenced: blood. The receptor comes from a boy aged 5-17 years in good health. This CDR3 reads CATSRDILTQYF. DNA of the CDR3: TGTGCCACCAGCAGAGACATTTTAACCCAGTACTTC.